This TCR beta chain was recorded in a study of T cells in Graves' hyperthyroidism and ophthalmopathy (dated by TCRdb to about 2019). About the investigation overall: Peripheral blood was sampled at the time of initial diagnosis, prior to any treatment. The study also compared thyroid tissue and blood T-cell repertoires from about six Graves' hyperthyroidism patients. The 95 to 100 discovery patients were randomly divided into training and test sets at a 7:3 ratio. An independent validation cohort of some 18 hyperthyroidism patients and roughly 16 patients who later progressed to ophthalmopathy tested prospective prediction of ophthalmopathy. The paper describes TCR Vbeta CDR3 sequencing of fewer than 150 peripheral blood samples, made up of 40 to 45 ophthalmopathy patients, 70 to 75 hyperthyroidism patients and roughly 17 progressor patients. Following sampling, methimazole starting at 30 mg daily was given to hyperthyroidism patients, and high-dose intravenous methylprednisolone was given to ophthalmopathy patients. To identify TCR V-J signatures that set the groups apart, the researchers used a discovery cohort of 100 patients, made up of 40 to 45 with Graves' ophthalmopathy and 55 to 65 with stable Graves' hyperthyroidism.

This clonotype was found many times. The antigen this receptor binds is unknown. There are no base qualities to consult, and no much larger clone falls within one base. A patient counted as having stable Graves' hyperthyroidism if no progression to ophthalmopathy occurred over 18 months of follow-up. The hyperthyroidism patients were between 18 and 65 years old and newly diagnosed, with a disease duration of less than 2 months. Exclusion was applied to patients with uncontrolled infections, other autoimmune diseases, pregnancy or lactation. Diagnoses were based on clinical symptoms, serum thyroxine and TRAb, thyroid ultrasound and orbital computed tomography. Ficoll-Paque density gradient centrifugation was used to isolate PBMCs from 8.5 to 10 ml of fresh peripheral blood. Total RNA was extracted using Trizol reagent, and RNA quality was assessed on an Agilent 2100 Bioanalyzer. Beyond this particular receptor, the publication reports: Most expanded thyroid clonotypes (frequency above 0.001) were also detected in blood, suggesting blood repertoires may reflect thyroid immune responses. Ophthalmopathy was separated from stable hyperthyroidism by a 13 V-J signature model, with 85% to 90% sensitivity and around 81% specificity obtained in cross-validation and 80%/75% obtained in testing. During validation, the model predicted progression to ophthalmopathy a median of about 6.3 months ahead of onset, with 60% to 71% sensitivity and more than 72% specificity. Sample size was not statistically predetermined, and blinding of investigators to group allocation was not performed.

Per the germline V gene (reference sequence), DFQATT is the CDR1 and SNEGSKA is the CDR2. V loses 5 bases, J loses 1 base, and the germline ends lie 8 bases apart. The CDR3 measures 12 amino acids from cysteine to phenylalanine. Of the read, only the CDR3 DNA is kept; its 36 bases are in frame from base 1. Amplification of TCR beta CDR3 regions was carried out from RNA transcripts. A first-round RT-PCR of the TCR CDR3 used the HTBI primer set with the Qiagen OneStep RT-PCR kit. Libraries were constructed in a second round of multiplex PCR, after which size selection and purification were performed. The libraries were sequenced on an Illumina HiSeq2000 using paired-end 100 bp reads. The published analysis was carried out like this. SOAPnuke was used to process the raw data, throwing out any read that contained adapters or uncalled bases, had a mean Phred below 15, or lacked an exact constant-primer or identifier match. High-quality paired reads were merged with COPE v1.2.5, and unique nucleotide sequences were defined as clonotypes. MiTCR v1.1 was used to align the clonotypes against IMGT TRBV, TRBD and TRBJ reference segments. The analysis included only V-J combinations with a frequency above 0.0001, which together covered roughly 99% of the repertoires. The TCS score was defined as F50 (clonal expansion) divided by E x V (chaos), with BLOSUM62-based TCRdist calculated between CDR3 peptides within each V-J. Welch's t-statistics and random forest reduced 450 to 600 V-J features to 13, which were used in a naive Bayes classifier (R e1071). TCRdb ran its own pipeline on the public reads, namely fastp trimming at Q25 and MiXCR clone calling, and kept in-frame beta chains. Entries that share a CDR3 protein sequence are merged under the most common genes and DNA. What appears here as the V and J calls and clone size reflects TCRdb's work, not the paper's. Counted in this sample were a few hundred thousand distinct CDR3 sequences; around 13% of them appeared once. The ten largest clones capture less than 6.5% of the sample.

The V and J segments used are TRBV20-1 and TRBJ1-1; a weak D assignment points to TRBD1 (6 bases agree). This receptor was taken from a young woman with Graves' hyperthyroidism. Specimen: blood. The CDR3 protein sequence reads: CSAGGGNTEAFF. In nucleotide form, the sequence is TGCAGTGCTGGAGGGGGGAACACTGAAGCTTTCTTT.